These 20 T cell receptor beta chains originate from one sample sequenced in a study of T cells in Graves' hyperthyroidism and ophthalmopathy. TCR beta CDR3 regions were amplified from RNA transcripts. Using the HTBI primer set, a first-round RT-PCR was run on the TCR CDR3. TCRdb reprocessed the multiplex PCR reads with MiXCR, giving one entry per CDR3 protein. The table shows around 500,000 distinct CDR3 sequences, with less than 15% occurring only once. The sequenced sample was blood. These receptors all come from a woman in her forties with Graves' hyperthyroidism.

This clonotype appeared many times. The V gene is TRBV11-2, the J gene TRBJ2-7; D gene uncertain. The V gene lost 4 bases and the J gene lost 4 bases, with 5 bases spanning the gap. The CDR3 length is 11 residues. CDR1 is SGHAT, CDR2 FQNNGV, per germline. CDR3: CASSYRYEQYF. The CDR3 region has the DNA TGTGCCAGCAGCTACCGTTACGAGCAGTACTTC.

The chain carries TRBV7-9 and TRBJ2-2; 14 bases are shared with TRBD2. The CDR3 contains 19 residues. The junction had 8 bases not matched to a gene; V was cut back by 3 bases and J by 2 bases. Germline CDR1 is SEHNR and CDR2 is FQNEAQ (reference sequence). The CDR3 is CASSLMGLAGETNTGELFF. The CDR3 region has the DNA TGTGCCAGCAGCTTGATGGGACTAGCGGGAGAAACTAACACCGGGGAGCTGTTTTTT.

The chain recombines TRBV28 with TRBJ1-6, with D unclear. The V gene's germline CDR1 is MDHEN and CDR2 SYDVKM. The CDR3 contains 12 residues. V was clipped by 7 bases and J by 3 bases, with 4 bases between them. CDR3 nucleotide sequence: TGTGCCAGCACAGACTATAATTCACCCCTCCACTTT. This translates into CASTDYNSPLHF.

The chain recombines TRBV28 with TRBJ1-2; possible D gene TRBD1, 6 bases. Looked up from germline, CDR1 is MDHEN and CDR2 is SYDVKM. The length of the CDR3 is 14 residues. In DNA form, the CDR3 reads TGTGCATTATGGGGGGGGGCGGACGACTATGGCTACACCTTC. It encodes CALWGGADDYGYTF.

V usage is TRBV5-1 and J usage is TRBJ2-1; 9 bases align to TRBD2. The CDR3 totals 16 residues. Germline V gene data show CDR1 as SGHRS and CDR2 as YFSETQ. Unmatched junction bases numbered 6, after V lost 5 bases and J lost 0 bases. The CDR3 reads CASSLKTSGSYNEQFF. The CDR3 coding sequence is TGCGCCAGCAGTTTGAAGACTAGCGGCTCCTACAATGAGCAGTTCTTC. Filled out from reference TRBV5-1 and TRBJ2-1, the complete variable domain reads KAGVTQTPRYLIKTRGQQVTLSCSPISGHRSVSWYQQTPGQGLQFLFEYFSETQRNKGNFPGRFSGRQFSNSRSEMNVSTLELGDSALYLCASSLKTSGSYNEQFFGPGTRLTVL.

This chain joins TRBV5-1 and TRBJ1-3; the D is unclear. From germline, CDR1 is SGHRS and CDR2 YFSETQ. The CDR3 extends over 17 amino acids. Between the trimmed V and J ends, which lost 0 bases and 0 bases, there was a span of 13 bases. CDR3 sequence: CASSLAGPQGSGNTIYF. The CDR3 bases are TGCGCCAGCAGCTTGGCCGGGCCCCAAGGCTCTGGAAACACCATATATTTT.

This clonotype was recorded many times. V is TRBV7-9 and J is TRBJ1-1; D gene uncertain. Looked up from germline, CDR1 is SEHNR and CDR2 is FQNEAQ (reference sequence). With 7 bases removed from V and 1 base from J, the gap between germline ends came to 10 bases. The CDR3 extends over 13 amino acids. The CDR3 spells CASKAGPNTEAFF. In DNA form, the CDR3 reads TGTGCCAGCAAAGCTGGGCCGAACACTGAAGCTTTCTTT.

This clonotype was detected ten times or more. The V call is TRBV30, the J call TRBJ1-6; TRBD1 might be the D (6 bases). Germline CDR1 and CDR2: GTSNPN and SVGIG (reference sequence). V lost 2 bases and J lost 7, with 12 bases in between. CDR3 length: 14 amino acids. DNA for the CDR3: TGTGCCTGGAGTAAGGGGGGCGCGAATTCACCCCTCCACTTT. As protein: CAWSKGGANSPLHF.

This clonotype occurred many times. CDR3 DNA: TGTGCCAGCAGTCCGGGAAGACAGTTAGCGGGAGGGCCGCCCGAGCAGTACTTC. It translates to CASSPGRQLAGGPPEQYF. The chain couples TRBV12-3 or TRBV12-4 to TRBJ2-7; 11 nucleotides align to TRBD2. The CDR3 loop spans 18 amino acids. Losses at the gene ends were 5 bases for V and 6 bases for J; bases not matched to a gene: 18.

The V and J genes are TRBV5-1 and TRBJ2-1, with 9 positions matching TRBD2. V lost 0 bases and J lost 8; bases outside the gene matches: 6. In germline, CDR1 is SGHRS, CDR2 YFSETQ. CDR3 size: 15 residues. DNA for the CDR3: TGCGCCAGCAGCTTGGCTCAAGCGGGAGGCGATGAGCAGTTCTTC. It is translated as CASSLAQAGGDEQFF.

V and J are TRBV7-9 and TRBJ2-7, with 9 bases fitting TRBD2. J lost 0 bases, V lost 5 bases, and 14 bases had no gene match. CDR1 SEHNR and CDR2 FQNEAQ come from the germline V gene (reference sequence). CDR3 length: 18 amino acids. Written as DNA, the CDR3 is TGTGCCAGCAGCCCCGGGGTCCTAGCGGGACCGTCCTCCTACGAGCAGTACTTC. It translates to CASSPGVLAGPSSYEQYF.

This clonotype was found a few times. The chain couples TRBV9 to TRBJ1-2, with 7 positions matching TRBD1. With 2 bases clipped from V and 6 bases from J, the junction kept 1 base outside the gene matches. Germline lookup yields CDR1 SGDLS and CDR2 YYNGEE. CDR3 length equals 12 residues. The CDR3 coding sequence is TGTGCCAGCAGCGTTCAGGGGGATGGCTACACCTTC. Its protein is CASSVQGDGYTF.

The J gene is TRBJ1-5, the V gene TRBV6-1; 7 nucleotides line up with TRBD1. The CDR3 spans 14 residues. Per the germline V gene, CDR1 is MNHNS and CDR2 is SASEGT. V lost 6 bases to trimming and J lost 1 base; unmatched junction nucleotides: 3. The DNA of the CDR3 is TGTGCCAGCAGCGACAGGGTCAGCAATCAGCCCCAGCATTTT. This encodes CASSDRVSNQPQHF.

In this sample, this clonotype turned up many times. V usage is TRBV5-5 and J usage is TRBJ1-2; the match to TRBD1 covers 12 bases. The CDR3 loop spans 15 amino acids. V lost 1 base, J lost 7 bases, and 5 bases stayed unmatched. In germline, CDR1 is SGHKS, CDR2 YYEKEE (reference sequence). Here the CDR3 DNA reads TGTGCCAGCAGCTTGCCGGGACAGGGGGCTCGTGGCTACACCTTC. The encoded protein is CASSLPGQGARGYTF.

The sample holds many counts of this clonotype. The DNA of the CDR3 is TGTGCCAGCAGCTTAATGGGACAGGGCGAGTCACCCCTCCACTTT. This gives the protein CASSLMGQGESPLHF. V and J are TRBV7-9 and TRBJ1-6, with 9 nucleotides matching TRBD1. The CDR3 runs 15 residues. The ends lost 2 bases at V and 10 bases at J; junction bases unmatched: 6. Germline V CDR1 and CDR2: SEHNR, FQNEAQ (reference sequence). The variable domain in full, completed from reference TRBV7-9 and TRBJ1-6, reads DTGVSQNPRHKITKRGQNVTFRCDPISEHNRLYWYRQTLGQGPEFLTYFQNEAQLEKSRLLSDRFSAERPKGSFSTLEIQRTEQGDSAMYLCASSLMGQGESPLHFGNGTRLTVT.

This clonotype was seen at least ten times. The rearrangement joins TRBV27 to TRBJ2-7, with a tentative D call TRBD1 (6 bases). Germline V CDR1 and CDR2: MNHEY, SMNVEV (reference sequence). With 4 bases removed from V and 3 bases from J, the gap between germline ends came to 10 bases. This CDR3 is built from 13 residues. The CDR3 DNA is TGTGCCAGCAGTTCGGGGACACACTACGAGCAGTACTTC. Translation: CASSSGTHYEQYF.

The V and J genes are TRBV6-5 and TRBJ1-1; the D gene is possibly TRBD1 (5 bases). The CDR3 is 14 residues long. V was trimmed by 2 bases and J by 1 base, leaving 8 bases between them. Germline CDR1 reads MNHEY; CDR2 reads SVGAGI. In DNA form, the CDR3 reads TGTGCCAGCAGTTACGACAGACAGAACACTGAAGCTTTCTTT. Its protein is CASSYDRQNTEAFF.

This clonotype was detected many times. This CDR3 is CASSLSRADSPLHF. The CDR3 DNA reads as TGTGCCAGCAGTTTATCCAGGGCTGATTCACCCCTCCACTTT. V usage is TRBV28 and J usage is TRBJ1-6; D possibly corresponds to TRBD1 (5 bases). The V end lost 1 base, the J end lost 8 bases, and 9 bases lay between the germline ends. Germline loops: CDR1 MDHEN, CDR2 SYDVKM. The CDR3 sequence is 14 residues long.

Ten or more counts support this clonotype. V usage is TRBV12-3 or TRBV12-4 and J usage is TRBJ1-6, with TRBD1 matching over 10 bases. Germline trimming cut 3 bases from V and 8 bases from J; bases unmatched to any gene: 7. The CDR3 is 16 amino acids. CDR3 in amino acids: CASSFPTTGGYSPLHF. The CDR3 DNA follows: TGTGCCAGCAGTTTCCCGACGACAGGGGGCTATTCACCCCTCCACTTT.

The V gene is TRBV27, the J gene TRBJ1-1, with 7 positions matching TRBD1. After removal of 3 bases from V and 7 bases from J, the junction contained 5 bases not matched to a gene. CDR3 length: 13 amino acids. From germline, CDR1 is MNHEY and CDR2 SMNVEV (reference sequence). The CDR3 nucleotides are TGTGCCAGCAGTTTTCGTCGGGACAGTGAAGCTTTCTTT. Translation gives CASSFRRDSEAFF.